The T cell receptor (beta chain) under discussion was sequenced for a study of T cell responses to AZD1222 COVID-19 vaccine. Points from the study as a whole: The donor group comprised mostly white British people and more females; the analysis possibly underestimated clonal diversity.

Pooled samples include second doses given at about 4 or 12 weeks. CDR3 length: 14 residues. V lost 2 bases and J 3 bases, leaving 9 bases between the germline ends. The germline V gene has CDR1 SGHDT and CDR2 YYEEEE. Turning to this clone: No antigen is known for it.

Method: immunoSEQ multiplex PCR; TCRdb's copy keeps in-frame clones and lacks some. The sample holds 20,000 or so clones, roughly 81% seen once. The chain couples TRBV5-6 to TRBJ1-5; no definite D call. This material consisted of peripheral blood, taken 28 days after the second AZD1222 dose. The TCR was taken from an adult who received the AZD1222 COVID-19 vaccine. CDR3 in amino acids: CASSFHGYNQPQHF. DNA of the CDR3: TGTGCCAGCAGCTTCCACGGCTACAATCAGCCCCAGCATTTT.